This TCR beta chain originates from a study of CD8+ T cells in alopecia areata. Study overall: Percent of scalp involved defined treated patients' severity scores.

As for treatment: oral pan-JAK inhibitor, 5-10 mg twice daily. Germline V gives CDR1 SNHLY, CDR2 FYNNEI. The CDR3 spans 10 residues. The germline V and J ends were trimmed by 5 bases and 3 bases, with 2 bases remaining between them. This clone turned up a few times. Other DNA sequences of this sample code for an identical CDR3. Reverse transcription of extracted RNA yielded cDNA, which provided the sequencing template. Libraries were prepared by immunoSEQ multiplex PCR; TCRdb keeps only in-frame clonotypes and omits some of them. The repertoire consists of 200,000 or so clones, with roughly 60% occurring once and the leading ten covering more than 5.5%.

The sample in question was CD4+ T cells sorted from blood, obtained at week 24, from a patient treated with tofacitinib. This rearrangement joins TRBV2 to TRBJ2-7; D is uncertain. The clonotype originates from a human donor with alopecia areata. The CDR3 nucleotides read TGTGCCAGCAGTAACTACGAGCAGTACTTC. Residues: CASSNYEQYF.